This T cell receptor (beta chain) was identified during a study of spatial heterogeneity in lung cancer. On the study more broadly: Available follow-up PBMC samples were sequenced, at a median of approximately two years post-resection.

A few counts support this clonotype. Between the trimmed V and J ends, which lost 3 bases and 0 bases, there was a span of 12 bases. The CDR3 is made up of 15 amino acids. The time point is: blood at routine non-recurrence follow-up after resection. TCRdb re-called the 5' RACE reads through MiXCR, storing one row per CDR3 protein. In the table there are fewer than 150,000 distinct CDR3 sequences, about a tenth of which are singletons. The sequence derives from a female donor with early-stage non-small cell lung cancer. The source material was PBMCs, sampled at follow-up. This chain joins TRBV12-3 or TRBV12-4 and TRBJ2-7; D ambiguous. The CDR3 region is CASSFQAAFSYEQYF. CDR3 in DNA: TGTGCCAGCAGTTTCCAGGCGGCATTCTCCTACGAGCAGTACTTC.